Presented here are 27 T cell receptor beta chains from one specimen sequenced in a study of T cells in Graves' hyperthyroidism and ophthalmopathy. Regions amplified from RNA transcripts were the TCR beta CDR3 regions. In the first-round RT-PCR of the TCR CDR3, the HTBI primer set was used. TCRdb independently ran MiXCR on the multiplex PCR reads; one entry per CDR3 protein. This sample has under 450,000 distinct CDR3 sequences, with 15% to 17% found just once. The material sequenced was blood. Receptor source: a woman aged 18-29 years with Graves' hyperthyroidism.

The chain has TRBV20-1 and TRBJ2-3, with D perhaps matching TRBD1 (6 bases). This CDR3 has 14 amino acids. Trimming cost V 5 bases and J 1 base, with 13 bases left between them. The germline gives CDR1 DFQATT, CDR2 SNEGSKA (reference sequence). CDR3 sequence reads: CSAFGGLGTDTQYF. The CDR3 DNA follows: TGCAGTGCTTTTGGGGGCTTGGGCACAGATACGCAGTATTTT.

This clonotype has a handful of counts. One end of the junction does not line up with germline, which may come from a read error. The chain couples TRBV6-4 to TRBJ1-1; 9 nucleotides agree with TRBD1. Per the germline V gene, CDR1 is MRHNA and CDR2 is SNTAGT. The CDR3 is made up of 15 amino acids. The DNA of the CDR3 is TGTGCCAGCAGTTACTCTGGGACAGGGCAAACTGAAGCTTTCTTT. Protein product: CASSYSGTGQTEAFF.

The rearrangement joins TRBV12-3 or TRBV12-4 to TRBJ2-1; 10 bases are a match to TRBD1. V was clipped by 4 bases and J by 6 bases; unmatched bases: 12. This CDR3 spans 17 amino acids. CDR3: CASSSPLGTGDFNEQFF. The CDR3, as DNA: TGTGCCAGCAGTTCTCCCCTCGGGACAGGGGATTTCAATGAGCAGTTCTTC.

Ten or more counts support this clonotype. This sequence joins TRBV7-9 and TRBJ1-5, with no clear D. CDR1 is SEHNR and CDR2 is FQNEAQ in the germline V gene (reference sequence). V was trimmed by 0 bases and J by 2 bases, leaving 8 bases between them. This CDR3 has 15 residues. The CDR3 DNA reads TGTGCCAGCAGCTTAGCGGGGATCCGCAATCAGCCCCAGCATTTT. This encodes CASSLAGIRNQPQHF.

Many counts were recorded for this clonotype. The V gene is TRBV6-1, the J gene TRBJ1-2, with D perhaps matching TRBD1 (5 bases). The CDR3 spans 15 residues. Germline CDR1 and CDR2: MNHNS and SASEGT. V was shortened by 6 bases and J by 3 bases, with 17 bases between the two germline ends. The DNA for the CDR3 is TGTGCCAGCAGCCGTTTTTCGACAGAAGACTATGGCTACACCTTC. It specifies CASSRFSTEDYGYTF.

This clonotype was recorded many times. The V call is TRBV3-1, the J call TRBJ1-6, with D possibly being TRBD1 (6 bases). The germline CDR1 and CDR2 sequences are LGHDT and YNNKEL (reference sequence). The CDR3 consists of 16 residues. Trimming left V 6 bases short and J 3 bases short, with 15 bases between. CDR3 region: CASRGQQADYNSPLHF. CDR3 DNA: TGTGCCAGCAGGGGACAACAAGCAGACTATAATTCACCCCTCCACTTT.

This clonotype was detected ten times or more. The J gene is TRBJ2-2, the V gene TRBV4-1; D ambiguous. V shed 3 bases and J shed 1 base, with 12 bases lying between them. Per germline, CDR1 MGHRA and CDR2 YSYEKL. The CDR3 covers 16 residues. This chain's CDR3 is CASSQWWILNTGELFF. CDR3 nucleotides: TGCGCCAGCAGCCAGTGGTGGATTTTGAACACCGGGGAGCTGTTTTTT.

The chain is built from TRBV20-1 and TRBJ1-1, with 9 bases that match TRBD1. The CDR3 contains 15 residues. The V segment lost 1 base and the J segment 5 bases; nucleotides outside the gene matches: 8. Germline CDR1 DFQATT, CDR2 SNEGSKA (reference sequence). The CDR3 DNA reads TGCAGTGCTAGAGTCCAGGGGACAGGGAGTACTGAAGCTTTCTTT. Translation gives CSARVQGTGSTEAFF.

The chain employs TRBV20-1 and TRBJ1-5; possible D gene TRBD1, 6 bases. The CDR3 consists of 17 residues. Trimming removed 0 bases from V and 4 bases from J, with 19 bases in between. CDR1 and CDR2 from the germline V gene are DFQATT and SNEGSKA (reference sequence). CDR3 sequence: CSARDLATGHLNQPQHF. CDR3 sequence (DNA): TGCAGTGCTAGAGATCTGGCTACGGGACATCTAAATCAGCCCCAGCATTTT.

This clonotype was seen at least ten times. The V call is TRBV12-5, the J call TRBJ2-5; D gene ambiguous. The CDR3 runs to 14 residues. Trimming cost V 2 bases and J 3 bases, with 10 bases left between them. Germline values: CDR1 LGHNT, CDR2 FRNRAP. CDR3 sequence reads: CASGLSTAKETQYF. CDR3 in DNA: TGTGCTAGTGGTTTGTCGACGGCGAAAGAGACCCAGTACTTC.

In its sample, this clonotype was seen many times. The CDR3 sequence: CASSLLGQNTDTQYF. The CDR3 nucleotides read TGTGCCAGCAGTTTATTGGGACAGAACACAGATACGCAGTATTTT. The V call is TRBV27, the J call TRBJ2-3, with 7 nucleotides matching TRBD1. The germline CDR1 and CDR2 sequences are MNHEY and SMNVEV (reference sequence). The CDR3 contains 15 residues. V lost 1 base, J lost 2 bases, and 3 bases stayed unmatched.

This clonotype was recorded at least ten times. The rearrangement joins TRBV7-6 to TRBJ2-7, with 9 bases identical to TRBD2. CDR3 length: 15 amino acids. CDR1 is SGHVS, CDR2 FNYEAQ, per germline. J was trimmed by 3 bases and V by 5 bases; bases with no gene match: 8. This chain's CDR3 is CASSVGSGRLYEQYF. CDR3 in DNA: TGTGCCAGCAGCGTGGGGAGCGGGAGGCTCTACGAGCAGTACTTC.

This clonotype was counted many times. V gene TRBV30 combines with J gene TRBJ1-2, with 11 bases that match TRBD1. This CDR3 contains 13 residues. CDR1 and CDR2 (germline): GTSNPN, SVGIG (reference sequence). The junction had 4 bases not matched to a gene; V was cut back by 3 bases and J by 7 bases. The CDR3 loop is CAWSGQGALGYTF. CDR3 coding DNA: TGTGCCTGGAGCGGACAGGGGGCGCTTGGCTACACCTTC.

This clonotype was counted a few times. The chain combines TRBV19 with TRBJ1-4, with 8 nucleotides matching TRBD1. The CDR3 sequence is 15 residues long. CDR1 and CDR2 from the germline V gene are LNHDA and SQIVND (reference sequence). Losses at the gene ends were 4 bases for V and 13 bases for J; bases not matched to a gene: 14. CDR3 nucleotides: TGTGCCAGTAGTACATATGAGACAGGGGATGAGGCACTGTTTTTT. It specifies CASSTYETGDEALFF. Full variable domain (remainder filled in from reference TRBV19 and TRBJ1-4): DGGITQSPKYLFRKEGQNVTLSCEQNLNHDAMYWYRQDPGQGLRLIYYSQIVNDFQKGDIAEGYSVSREKKESFPLTVTSAQKNPTAFYLCASSTYETGDEALFFGSGTQLSVL.

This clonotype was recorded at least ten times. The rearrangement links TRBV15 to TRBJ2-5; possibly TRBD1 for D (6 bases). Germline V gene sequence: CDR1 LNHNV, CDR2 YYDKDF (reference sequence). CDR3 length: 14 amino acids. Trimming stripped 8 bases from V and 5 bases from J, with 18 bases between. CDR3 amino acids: CATGEGGEEETQYF. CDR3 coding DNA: TGTGCCACCGGGGAAGGGGGAGAAGAGGAGACCCAGTACTTC. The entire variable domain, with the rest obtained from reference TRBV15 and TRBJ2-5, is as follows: DAMVIQNPRYQVTQFGKPVTLSCSQTLNHNVMYWYQQKSSQAPKLLFHYYDKDFNNEADTPDNFQSRRPNTSFCFLDIRSPGLGDTAMYLCATGEGGEEETQYFGPGTRLLVL.

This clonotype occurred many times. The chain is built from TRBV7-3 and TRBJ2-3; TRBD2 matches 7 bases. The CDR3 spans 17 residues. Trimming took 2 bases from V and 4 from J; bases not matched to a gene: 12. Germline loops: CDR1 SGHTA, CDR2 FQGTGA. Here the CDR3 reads CASSLLGPTSASDTQYF. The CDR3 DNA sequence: TGTGCCAGCAGCTTATTGGGCCCCACTAGCGCCTCAGATACGCAGTATTTT.

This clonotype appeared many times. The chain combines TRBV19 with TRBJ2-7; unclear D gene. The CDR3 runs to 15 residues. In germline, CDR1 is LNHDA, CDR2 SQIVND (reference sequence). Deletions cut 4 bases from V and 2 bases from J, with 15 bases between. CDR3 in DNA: TGTGCCAGTAGTAGTGCGGCGGCTATCCCCTACGAGCAGTACTTC. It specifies CASSSAAAIPYEQYF.

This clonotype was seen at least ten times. CDR3 bases: TGTGCCAGTAGCAGTATGGGAGAGAGAGTTAATCAGCCCCAGCATTTT. This gives the protein CASSSMGERVNQPQHF. The chain carries TRBV19 and TRBJ1-5; D is unclear. The CDR3 loop spans 16 amino acids. CDR1 and CDR2 (germline): LNHDA, SQIVND (reference sequence). V lost 6 bases to trimming and J lost 4 bases, with 19 bases between them.

The CDR3 DNA is TGTGCCAGCAACACTCCTCCCAGGGGCTACACCTTC. Translated: CASNTPPRGYTF. V is TRBV9 and J is TRBJ1-2; D ambiguous. CDR3 length: 12 residues. The germline CDR1 and CDR2 sequences are SGDLS and YYNGEE. The germline V and J ends were trimmed by 6 bases and 8 bases, with 14 bases remaining between them.

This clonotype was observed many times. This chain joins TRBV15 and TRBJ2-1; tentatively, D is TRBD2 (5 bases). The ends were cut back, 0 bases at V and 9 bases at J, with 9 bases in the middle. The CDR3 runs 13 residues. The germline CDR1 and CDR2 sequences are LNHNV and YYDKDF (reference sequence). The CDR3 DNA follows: TGTGCCACCAGCAGAGAGAGTGGAGGTGAGCAGTTCTTC. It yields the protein CATSRESGGEQFF.

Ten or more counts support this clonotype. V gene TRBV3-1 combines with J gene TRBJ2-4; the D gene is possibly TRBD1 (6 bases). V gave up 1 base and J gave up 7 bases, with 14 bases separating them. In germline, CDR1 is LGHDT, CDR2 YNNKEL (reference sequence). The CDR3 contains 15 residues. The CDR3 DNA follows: TGTGCCAGCAGCCAAGCTTGGCCTACAGGGAACATTCAGTACTTC. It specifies CASSQAWPTGNIQYF.

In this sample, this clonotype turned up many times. Here the CDR3 reads CASSPGHRANVLTF. DNA of the CDR3: TGTGCCAGCAGTCCAGGACACCGGGCCAACGTCCTGACTTTC. The chain employs TRBV12-3 or TRBV12-4 and TRBJ2-6; TRBD1 is a possible D gene (5 bases). V shed 5 bases and J shed 5 bases, with 10 bases lying between them. The CDR3 extends over 14 amino acids.

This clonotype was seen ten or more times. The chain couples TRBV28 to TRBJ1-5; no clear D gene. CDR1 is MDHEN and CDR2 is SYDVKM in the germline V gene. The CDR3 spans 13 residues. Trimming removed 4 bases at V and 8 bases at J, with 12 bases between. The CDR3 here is CASSSKLRKPQHF. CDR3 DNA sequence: TGTGCCAGCAGTTCCAAATTGCGAAAGCCCCAGCATTTT.

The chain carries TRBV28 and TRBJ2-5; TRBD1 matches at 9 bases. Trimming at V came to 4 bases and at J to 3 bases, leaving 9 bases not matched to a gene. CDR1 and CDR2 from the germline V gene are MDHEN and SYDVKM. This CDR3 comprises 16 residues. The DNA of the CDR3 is TGTGCCAGCAGTTCTTGGGACAGGGAATTGGAAGAGACCCAGTACTTC. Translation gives CASSSWDRELEETQYF.

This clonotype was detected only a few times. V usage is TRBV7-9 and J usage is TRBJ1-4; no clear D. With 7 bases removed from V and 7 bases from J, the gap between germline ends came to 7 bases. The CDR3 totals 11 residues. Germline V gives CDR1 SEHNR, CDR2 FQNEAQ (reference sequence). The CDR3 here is CASKGSEKLFF. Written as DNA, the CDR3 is TGTGCCAGCAAAGGGTCTGAAAAACTGTTTTTT. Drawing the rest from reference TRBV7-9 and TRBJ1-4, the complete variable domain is DTGVSQNPRHKITKRGQNVTFRCDPISEHNRLYWYRQTLGQGPEFLTYFQNEAQLEKSRLLSDRFSAERPKGSFSTLEIQRTEQGDSAMYLCASKGSEKLFFGSGTQLSVL.

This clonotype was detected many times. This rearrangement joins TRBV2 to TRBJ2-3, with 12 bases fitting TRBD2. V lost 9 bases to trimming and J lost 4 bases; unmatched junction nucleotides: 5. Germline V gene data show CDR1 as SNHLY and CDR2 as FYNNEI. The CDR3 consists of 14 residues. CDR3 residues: CASLLAGGADTQYF. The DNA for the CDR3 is TGTGCCAGTCTACTAGCGGGGGGTGCAGATACGCAGTATTTT.

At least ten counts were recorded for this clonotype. CDR3 coding DNA: TGTGCCAGCAGCGCGGACAAATGGGGTCCCTACGAGCAGTACTTC. This sequence encodes CASSADKWGPYEQYF. This sequence joins TRBV7-9 and TRBJ2-7; TRBD1 might be the D (5 bases). V shed 5 bases and J shed 2 bases, with 16 bases lying between them. CDR1 is SEHNR and CDR2 is FQNEAQ in the germline V gene (reference sequence). This CDR3 contains 15 residues. Full variable domain (rest looked up from reference TRBV7-9 and TRBJ2-7): DTGVSQNPRHKITKRGQNVTFRCDPISEHNRLYWYRQTLGQGPEFLTYFQNEAQLEKSRLLSDRFSAERPKGSFSTLEIQRTEQGDSAMYLCASSADKWGPYEQYFGPGTRLTVT.